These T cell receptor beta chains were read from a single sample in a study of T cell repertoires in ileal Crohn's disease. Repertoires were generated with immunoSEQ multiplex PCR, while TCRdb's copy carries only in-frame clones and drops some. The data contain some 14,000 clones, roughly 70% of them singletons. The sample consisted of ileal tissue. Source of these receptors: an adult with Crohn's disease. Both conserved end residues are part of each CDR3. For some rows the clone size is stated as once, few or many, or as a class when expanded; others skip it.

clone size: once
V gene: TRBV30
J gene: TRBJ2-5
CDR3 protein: CACRDFGETQYF

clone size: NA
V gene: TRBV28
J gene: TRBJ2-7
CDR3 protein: CASSVPGLEFSEQYF

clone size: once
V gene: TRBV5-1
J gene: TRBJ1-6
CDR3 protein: CASRTGFSIVEPLHF

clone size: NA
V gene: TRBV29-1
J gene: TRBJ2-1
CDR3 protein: CSVERNFNEQFF

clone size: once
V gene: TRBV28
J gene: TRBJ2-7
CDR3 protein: CASSLSTYYEQYF

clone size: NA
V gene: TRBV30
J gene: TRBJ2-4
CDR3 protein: CAWSQGRLAKNIQYF

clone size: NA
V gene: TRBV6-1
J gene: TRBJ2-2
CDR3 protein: CASSEESPGLSGELFF

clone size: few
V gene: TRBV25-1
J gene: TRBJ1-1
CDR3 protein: CASSEAGTGTTGEAFF

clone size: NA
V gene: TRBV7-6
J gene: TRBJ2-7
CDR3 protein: CASSLGGQYEQYF

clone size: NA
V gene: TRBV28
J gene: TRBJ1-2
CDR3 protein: CASTRQAYNYGYTF

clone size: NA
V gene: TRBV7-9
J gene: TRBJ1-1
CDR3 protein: CASTPPGMNTEAFF

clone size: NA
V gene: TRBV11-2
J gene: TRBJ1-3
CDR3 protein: CASSLPAGSGNTIYF

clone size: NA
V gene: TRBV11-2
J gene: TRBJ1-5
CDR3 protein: CASSLGQGLNQPQHF

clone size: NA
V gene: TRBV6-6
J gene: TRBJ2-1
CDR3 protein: CASSRGTGVGNEQFF

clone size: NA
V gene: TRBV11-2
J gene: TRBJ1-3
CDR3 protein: CASSLGPSTIYF

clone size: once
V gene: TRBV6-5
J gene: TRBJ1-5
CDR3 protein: CASSLSLRYQPQHF

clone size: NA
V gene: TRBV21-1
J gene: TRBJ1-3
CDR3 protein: CASSTRDRGQPGNTIYF

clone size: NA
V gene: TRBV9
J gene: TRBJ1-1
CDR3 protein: CASSPRDSNTEAFF

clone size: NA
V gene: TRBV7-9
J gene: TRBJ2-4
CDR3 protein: CASSFRQGIDIQYF

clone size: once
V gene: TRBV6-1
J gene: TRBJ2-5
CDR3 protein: CASSLSRDRQETQYF

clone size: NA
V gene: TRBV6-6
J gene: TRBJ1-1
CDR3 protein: CASSYPGGNTEAFF

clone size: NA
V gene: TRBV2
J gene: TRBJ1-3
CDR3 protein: CATEPRRSQYSGNTIYF

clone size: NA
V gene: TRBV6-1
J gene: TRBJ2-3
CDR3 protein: CASSEAVASGGDTQYF

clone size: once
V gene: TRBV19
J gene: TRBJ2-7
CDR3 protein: CASSNTGRSYEQYF

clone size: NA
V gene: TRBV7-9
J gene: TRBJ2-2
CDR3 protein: CASSLGPWNTGELFF

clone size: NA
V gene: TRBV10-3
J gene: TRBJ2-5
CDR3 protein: CAISGHQETQYF

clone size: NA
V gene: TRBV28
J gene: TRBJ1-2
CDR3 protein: CASSPGGNYGYTF

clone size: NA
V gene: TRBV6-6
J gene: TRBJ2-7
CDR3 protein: CASSGLGTGRYEQYF

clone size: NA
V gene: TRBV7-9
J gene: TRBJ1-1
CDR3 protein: CASSIVVDTEAFF

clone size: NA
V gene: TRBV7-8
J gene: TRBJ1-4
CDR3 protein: CASSLGWSAGRGEKLFF

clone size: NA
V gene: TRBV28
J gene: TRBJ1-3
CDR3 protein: CASRIPGHLIGGNTIYF

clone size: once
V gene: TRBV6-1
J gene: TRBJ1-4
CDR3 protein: CASEPGIATNEKLFF

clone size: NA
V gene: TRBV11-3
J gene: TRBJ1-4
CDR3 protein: CASSLLSLDRQGNEKLFF

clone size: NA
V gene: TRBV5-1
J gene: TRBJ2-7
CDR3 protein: CASSLGVGEGDEQYF

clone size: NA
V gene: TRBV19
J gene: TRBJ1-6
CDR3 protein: CASSLQESSYNSPLHF

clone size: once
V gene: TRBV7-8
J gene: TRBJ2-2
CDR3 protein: CASSIRTGSGGELFF

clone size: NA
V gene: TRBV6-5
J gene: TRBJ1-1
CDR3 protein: CASSYGENTEAFF

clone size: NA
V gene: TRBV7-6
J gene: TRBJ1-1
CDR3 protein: CASSSGQNTEAFF

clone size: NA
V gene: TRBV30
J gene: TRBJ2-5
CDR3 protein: CAWSVLQETQYF

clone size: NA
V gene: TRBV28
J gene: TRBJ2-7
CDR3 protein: CASSLQEGEQYF

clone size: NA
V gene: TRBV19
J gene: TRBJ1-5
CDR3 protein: CASSSGTGGFQPQHF

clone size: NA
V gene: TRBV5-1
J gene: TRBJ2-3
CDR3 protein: CASSPLTSGGSPDTQYF

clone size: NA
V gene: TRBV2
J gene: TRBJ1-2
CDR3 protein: CATEWGGGYGYTF

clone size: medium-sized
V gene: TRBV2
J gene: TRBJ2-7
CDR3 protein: CASREGRRWYF

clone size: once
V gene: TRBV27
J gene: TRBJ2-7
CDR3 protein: CASSRRGGLSYEQYF

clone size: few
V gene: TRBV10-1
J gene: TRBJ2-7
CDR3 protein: CASSVQQGQEQYF

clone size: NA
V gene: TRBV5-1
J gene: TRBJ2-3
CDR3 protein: CASSLGGTGPDTQYF